The subject of this entry is one T cell receptor beta chain. This entry belongs to a study of PD-L1 blockade in urothelial cancer. Sequenced by immunoSEQ multiplex PCR; TCRdb stores in-frame clones only, minus some. The sample carries some 100,000 clones, 90% to 95% recorded once. The germline V gene has CDR1 SGDLS and CDR2 YYNGEE. The CDR3 spans 15 residues. V lost 4 bases and J 2 bases, leaving 15 bases between the germline ends. Sample: PBMCs, taken around atezolizumab (anti-PD-L1) treatment. The genes are TRBV9 and TRBJ1-1, with a possible D match to TRBD1 (5 bases). This TCR came from a woman aged 80 or over with urothelial cancer. For the CDR3, the DNA is TGTGCCAGCAGCTTATCTGACAGACTCAACACTGAAGCTTTCTTT. Encoded protein: CASSLSDRLNTEAFF.